These 4 T cell receptor beta chains were sequenced from one sample in a study of T cell repertoires in cytomegalovirus infection. TCRdb recomputed calls from the reads with MiXCR, one row per CDR3 protein. The sample holds 350,000 to 450,000 distinct CDR3 sequences, over 15% seen once. The sample comprised PBMCs. The receptors originated from a human donor in good health (CMV status not recorded). Some clones in this sample may be carry-over from other donors' samples.

J is TRBJ2-5 and V is TRBV12-3 or TRBV12-4, with 7 nucleotides matching TRBD2. The CDR3 runs 16 residues. J gave up 1 base and V 1 base, and 6 bases lay outside the gene matches. Here the CDR3 reads CASSLGGRASQETQYF. The DNA of the CDR3 is TGTGCCAGCAGTTTAGGCGGGAGAGCCTCCCAAGAGACCCAGTACTTC.

This clonotype was seen a handful of times. CDR3 residues: CASSMGVTGNTEAFF. For the CDR3, the DNA is TGTGCCAGTAGTATGGGGGTTACAGGGAACACTGAAGCTTTCTTT. This rearrangement joins TRBV19 to TRBJ1-1, with D possibly being TRBD1 (5 bases). V was trimmed by 3 bases and J by 1 base, leaving 12 bases between them. The CDR3 is 15 amino acids. Germline CDR1 is LNHDA and CDR2 is SQIVND (reference sequence).

This clonotype was recorded a few times. The genes are TRBV10-2 and TRBJ1-3; a possible D gene is TRBD1 (5 bases). The CDR3 spans 14 residues. Between the trimmed V and J ends, which lost 9 bases and 2 bases, there was a span of 14 bases. The germline gives CDR1 WSHSY, CDR2 SAAADI. CDR3 in DNA: TGCGCCAGTGGACCAGGGATCGCTGGAAACACCATATATTTT. This gives the protein CASGPGIAGNTIYF.

This chain joins TRBV10-3 and TRBJ2-5, with unresolved D. The germline V and J ends were trimmed by 6 bases and 2 bases, with 7 bases remaining between them. The CDR3 consists of 12 residues. Germline-derived CDR1 and CDR2 are ENHRY and SYGVKD. This CDR3 reads CAIRGLQETQYF. As DNA, the CDR3 is TGTGCCATCAGAGGGCTTCAAGAGACCCAGTACTTC.